This T cell receptor beta chain is drawn from a study of blood T cells in healthy people across ages. In the study overall: About one barcoded TCR beta cDNA was captured per two T cells.

Germline values: CDR1 WNHNN, CDR2 SYGVQD (reference sequence). The CDR3 has 13 residues. Whole-study results and caveats: In these data, TCR beta diversity tracked strongly with naive T cell percentage. Unsorted PBMC input precluded a conclusive naive versus antigen-experienced comparison.

Next came a second PCR, run for roughly 6 to 11 cycles, which used a sample-barcoded 5' primer along with a J-beta primer mix. TCRdb ran MiXCR on the 5' RACE reads and lists one entry per CDR3 protein. The data show 780,000 or so distinct CDR3 sequences, 50% to 65% seen once. Remarks on this clonotype: Its specificity is unknown. Its ends do not fully match the called genes, so a read error is possible.

Each donor had 9 to 10 milliliters of peripheral blood drawn. This clonotype was obtained from a man aged 80 or over in good health. The rearrangement joins TRBV10-1 to TRBJ1-2; D not resolved. Sequencing was carried out using blood. The CDR3: CASSPAGPYGYIF. DNA of the CDR3: TGCGCCAGCAGTCCAGCCGGGCCCTATGGCTACATCTTC.